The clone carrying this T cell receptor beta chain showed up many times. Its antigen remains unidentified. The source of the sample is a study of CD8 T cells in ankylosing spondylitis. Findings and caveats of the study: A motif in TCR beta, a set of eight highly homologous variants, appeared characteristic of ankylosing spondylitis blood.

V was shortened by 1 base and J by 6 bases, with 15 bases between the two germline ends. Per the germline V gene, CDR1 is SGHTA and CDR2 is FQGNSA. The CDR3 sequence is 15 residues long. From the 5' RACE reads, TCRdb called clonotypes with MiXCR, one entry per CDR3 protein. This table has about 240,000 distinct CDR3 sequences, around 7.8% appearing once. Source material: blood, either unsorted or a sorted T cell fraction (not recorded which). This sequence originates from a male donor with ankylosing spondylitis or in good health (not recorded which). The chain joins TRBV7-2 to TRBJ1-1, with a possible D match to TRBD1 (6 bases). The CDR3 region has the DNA TGTGCCAGCAGCTTAGTCGGCCAGGGGAGGGCTGAAGCTTTCTTT. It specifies CASSLVGQGRAEAFF.